The next 25 T cell receptor beta chains were all read from a single sample in a study of human T cells and chemical hapten exposure. The authors' total RNA extraction used unfractionated whole blood. TCRdb independently ran MiXCR on the 5' RACE reads; one entry per CDR3 protein. Of about 81,000 distinct CDR3 sequences listed, about 8% were seen once; the top ten hold about 2.2%. Receptors originate from a male donor in good health.

There are a few counts of this clonotype. Mismatch with germline at one junction end may stem from a read error. The V call is TRBV12-3 or TRBV12-4, the J call TRBJ2-7, with D unclear. The CDR3 runs to 11 residues. CDR3 in DNA: TGTGCCAGCAGGTTAGCCTACGAGCAGTACTTC. It encodes CASRLAYEQYF.

Only a few counts were recorded for this clonotype. This sequence joins TRBV10-3 and TRBJ2-7; tentatively, D is TRBD2 (6 bases). The germline V and J ends were trimmed by 8 bases and 6 bases, with 17 bases remaining between them. The CDR3 has 13 residues. Germline-derived CDR1 and CDR2 are ENHRY and SYGVKD. For the CDR3, the DNA is TGTGCCATCGTAGCCCATCAGGGAGGCGAGCAGTACTTC. It translates to CAIVAHQGGEQYF.

This clonotype was detected only a few times. J is TRBJ1-2 and V is TRBV2, with D unclear. Germline CDR1 SNHLY, CDR2 FYNNEI. CDR3 size: 15 residues. Trimming removed 3 bases from V and 7 bases from J, with 18 bases in between. CDR3 sequence reads: CASSEEWSGVSGYTF. The CDR3 bases are TGTGCCAGCAGTGAGGAATGGTCGGGAGTTAGTGGCTACACCTTC.

Ten or more counts support this clonotype. The chain joins TRBV6-6 to TRBJ2-7, with 11 positions matching TRBD2. The CDR3 runs 15 residues. Trimming took 0 bases from V and 3 from J; bases not matched to a gene: 1. CDR1 and CDR2 from the germline V gene are MNHNY and SVGAGI (reference sequence). CDR3 bases: TGTGCCAGCAGTTACTCTACTAGCGGGAGCTACGAGCAGTACTTC. Translated, it gives CASSYSTSGSYEQYF.

This clonotype was seen repeatedly, ten times or more. The chain has TRBV18 and TRBJ2-7; D may be TRBD1 (6 bases). The V gene lost 3 bases and the J gene lost 0 bases, with 9 bases spanning the gap. Germline-derived CDR1 and CDR2 are KGHSH and LQKENI. This CDR3 is built from 14 residues. The CDR3 region is CASSPRQASYEQYF. In DNA, the CDR3 is TGTGCCAGCTCACCTCGACAGGCCTCCTACGAGCAGTACTTC.

This clonotype was counted between two and nine times. The chain employs TRBV7-2 and TRBJ2-5; TRBD2 aligns across 8 bases. CDR1 and CDR2 from the germline V gene are SGHTA and FQGNSA. CDR3 size: 15 residues. V lost 3 bases, J lost 2 bases, and 5 bases stayed unmatched. CDR3 region: CASSFLGGGQETQYF. The CDR3 nucleotides read TGTGCCAGCAGCTTCCTCGGGGGGGGACAAGAGACCCAGTACTTC.

This clonotype was counted ten times or more. In nucleotides, the CDR3 is TGTGCCAGCAGTCTAGGGGCCTACGAGCAGTACTTC. Amino acids: CASSLGAYEQYF. V usage is TRBV28 and J usage is TRBJ2-7; the D gene is possibly TRBD1 (5 bases). The CDR3 consists of 12 residues. V lost 5 bases and J lost 2, with 7 bases in between. Germline CDR1 and CDR2: MDHEN and SYDVKM.

V and J are TRBV21-1 and TRBJ2-4; TRBD1 is taken as the D call from the table, unchecked against the DNA. TRBV21-1 has pseudogene status. The CDR3 loop spans 16 amino acids. CDR3 sequence (DNA): TGTGCCAGCAGCGCTACAAGGGGATGGGACAAAAACATTCAGTACTTC. This encodes CASSATRGWDKNIQYF.

The V gene is TRBV7-9, the J gene TRBJ2-1; no clear D gene. V dropped 2 bases and J dropped 2 bases, with 7 bases sitting between them. CDR3 length equals 14 residues. The germline V gene has CDR1 SEHNR and CDR2 FQNEAQ (reference sequence). CDR3 residues: CASSLSGAYNEQFF. Written as DNA, the CDR3 is TGTGCCAGCAGCTTAAGTGGAGCCTACAATGAGCAGTTCTTC.

This clonotype was recorded many times. V is TRBV6-6 and J is TRBJ1-2, with TRBD1 matching 9 bases. J lost 3 bases, V lost 5 bases, and 16 bases had no gene match. The CDR3 is 18 amino acids. Germline V gives CDR1 MNHNY, CDR2 SVGAGI (reference sequence). The CDR3 is CASSTRGTGRSVDYGYTF. Here the CDR3 DNA reads TGTGCCAGCAGTACCCGAGGGACAGGGCGCTCTGTAGACTATGGCTACACCTTC.

This clonotype occurred many times. J is TRBJ2-2 and V is TRBV11-2, with 7 bases matching TRBD1. CDR1 and CDR2 from the germline V gene are SGHAT and FQNNGV. This CDR3 has 15 residues. After removal of 3 bases from V and 3 bases from J, the junction contained 4 bases not matched to a gene. CDR3 sequence reads: CASSLQGTDTGELFF. The CDR3 coding sequence is TGTGCCAGCAGCTTGCAGGGGACAGACACCGGGGAGCTGTTTTTT.

In this sample, this clonotype turned up a few times. V gene TRBV6-4 combines with J gene TRBJ1-5; no firm D call. The CDR3 runs to 14 residues. V was trimmed by 0 bases and J by 7 bases, leaving 10 bases between them. Germline V CDR1 and CDR2: MRHNA, SNTAGT. The CDR3 sequence: CASSDSRFWQPQHF. As DNA, the CDR3 is TGTGCCAGCAGTGACTCCCGGTTTTGGCAGCCCCAGCATTTT.

This clonotype was counted at least ten times. The V and J genes are TRBV20-1 and TRBJ2-1, with 9 positions matching TRBD2. This CDR3 has 15 amino acids. Germline CDR1 and CDR2: DFQATT and SNEGSKA (reference sequence). Trimming cost V 1 base and J 6 bases; bases outside gene matches: 7. The DNA for the CDR3 is TGCAGTGCTAGAGGTGCGGGGGGGGGTAGCAATGAGCAGTTCTTC. Amino acids: CSARGAGGGSNEQFF.

Sample share makes this clonotype medium-sized. This chain uses TRBV7-9 with TRBJ1-4; 8 bases map to TRBD1. This CDR3 is 15 amino acids long. Germline values: CDR1 SEHNR, CDR2 FQNEAQ (reference sequence). V was clipped by 5 bases and J by 7 bases; unmatched bases: 9. As DNA, the CDR3 is TGTGCCAGCAGCCTTGGACAGGGAGGAATTGAAAAACTGTTTTTT. This translates into CASSLGQGGIEKLFF.

The sample holds many counts of this clonotype. The gene calls are TRBV6-5 and TRBJ1-1; D is undetermined. Germline-derived CDR1 and CDR2 are MNHEY and SVGAGI. The CDR3 runs to 13 residues. Deletions cut 7 bases from V and 3 bases from J, with 12 bases between. The CDR3 loop reads CASTPGRYTEAFF. The CDR3 DNA sequence: TGTGCCAGCACCCCCGGACGCTACACTGAAGCTTTCTTT.

This clonotype appeared many times. The chain joins TRBV7-9 to TRBJ2-2; 8 positions match TRBD1. The CDR3 runs 14 residues. With 4 bases clipped from V and 6 bases from J, the junction kept 4 bases outside the gene matches. The V gene's germline CDR1 is SEHNR and CDR2 FQNEAQ (reference sequence). CDR3: CASSSDRGPGELFF. In DNA form, the CDR3 reads TGTGCCAGCAGCTCAGACAGGGGCCCCGGGGAGCTGTTTTTT.

This clonotype was recorded many times. This chain uses TRBV12-3 or TRBV12-4 with TRBJ2-1, with D tentatively TRBD2 (5 bases). V lost 6 bases and J lost 10, with 13 bases in between. The length of the CDR3 is 12 residues. In nucleotides, the CDR3 is TGTGCCAGCAGCCGCGGACTTGGAGAGCAGTTCTTC. It specifies CASSRGLGEQFF.

As regards this clonotype: A read error may explain this, as a much larger clone is one base away. This chain joins TRBV25-1 and TRBJ2-3; D might be TRBD1 (7 bases). This CDR3 spans 16 amino acids. Germline-derived CDR1 and CDR2 are MGHDK and SYGVNS. The chain's CDR3 is CASGEPEGAEADTQYF. In DNA, the CDR3 is TGTGCCAGCGGTGAACCGGAGGGGGCCGAGGCAGATACGCAGTATTTT.

This chain connects TRBV5-1 to TRBJ2-6; D might be TRBD1 (6 bases). There are 17 residues in the CDR3. Germline lookup yields CDR1 SGHRS and CDR2 YFSETQ. V lost 3 bases to trimming and J lost 0 bases, with 13 bases between them. CDR3 region: CASSSDPQGSGANVLTF. The DNA of the CDR3 is TGCGCCAGCAGCTCCGACCCACAGGGCTCTGGGGCCAACGTCCTGACTTTC.

This chain connects TRBV12-3 or TRBV12-4 to TRBJ1-5; D unclear. The CDR3 loop spans 16 amino acids. With 3 bases removed from V and 1 base from J, the gap between germline ends came to 13 bases. The CDR3 reads CASSLRVSESNQPQHF. The DNA for the CDR3 is TGTGCCAGCAGTTTGAGGGTCAGCGAGAGCAATCAGCCCCAGCATTTT.

The chain joins TRBV4-3 to TRBJ2-2; 9 bases line up with TRBD1. Germline V lookup: CDR1 LGHNA, CDR2 YSLEER. The CDR3 runs 17 residues. The trim removed 0 bases at V and 1 base at J, leaving 3 bases unmatched. DNA of the CDR3: TGCGCCAGCAGCCAAGATGTGGGACAGGGGAACACCGGGGAGCTGTTTTTT. It codes for CASSQDVGQGNTGELFF.

V gene TRBV11-2 combines with J gene TRBJ2-5, with 7 bases lining up with TRBD1. The CDR3 is 15 residues long. Germline V gives CDR1 SGHAT, CDR2 FQNNGV. V was clipped by 3 bases and J by 2 bases; unmatched bases: 6. The CDR3 loop reads CASSLPGQIQETQYF. The CDR3 DNA follows: TGTGCCAGCAGCTTGCCGGGACAGATACAAGAGACCCAGTACTTC.

This clonotype was picked up a small number of times. The chain links TRBV13 to TRBJ2-7, with D uncertain. Germline values: CDR1 PRHDT, CDR2 FYEKMQ (reference sequence). This CDR3 region has 13 residues. Deletions cut 0 bases from V and 4 bases from J, with 7 bases between. CDR3 in DNA: TGTGCCAGCAGCTTAGGCCTGGGTTACGAGCAGTACTTC. Amino acid sequence: CASSLGLGYEQYF.

V gene TRBV12-5 combines with J gene TRBJ2-7; D may be TRBD2 (6 bases). Germline CDR1 is LGHNT and CDR2 is FRNRAP. Between the trimmed V and J ends, which lost 2 bases and 2 bases, there was a span of 16 bases. CDR3 length equals 16 residues. The CDR3, as DNA: TGTGCTAGTGGTTTGCCCAAGGGACTCCGACCCTACGAGCAGTACTTC. Amino acids: CASGLPKGLRPYEQYF.

This clonotype was picked up a small number of times. V usage is TRBV2 and J usage is TRBJ2-7; 8 nucleotides agree with TRBD1. Germline V gene sequence: CDR1 SNHLY, CDR2 FYNNEI. The CDR3 is 15 residues long. V trimming: 5 bases; J trimming: 4 bases; junction bases outside the gene matches: 10. DNA of the CDR3: TGTGCCAGCAGTATCCAGGGGGCGCTTGGGTACGAGCAGTACTTC. It encodes CASSIQGALGYEQYF.